This entry lists 24 T cell receptor beta chains sequenced from one sample in a study of T cell responses to AZD1222 COVID-19 vaccine. Profiling relied on immunoSEQ multiplex PCR, and the TCRdb table lists in-frame clones only, not all of them. The sample carries about 86,000 clones, approximately 91% recorded once. The sequences come from peripheral blood, collected on day 0 of AZD1222 vaccination. The receptor set was obtained from an adult in good health.

This sequence joins TRBV2 and TRBJ1-4, with D possibly TRBD1 on 5 matching bases. CDR3 length: 14 amino acids. Germline lookup yields CDR1 SNHLY and CDR2 FYNNEI. The V end was cut by 4 bases, the J end by 7 bases, with 13 bases between. CDR3 protein: CASSVTGVPEKLFF. CDR3 coding DNA: TGTGCCAGCAGTGTAACAGGCGTCCCTGAAAAACTGTTTTTT.

This chain joins TRBV28 and TRBJ2-5; 12 bases map to TRBD2. The V and J ends lost 3 bases and 3 bases, in that order; junction bases with no gene match: 5. Germline V gives CDR1 MDHEN, CDR2 SYDVKM. This CDR3 has 16 residues. The CDR3 DNA is TGTGCCAGCAGTTTTCTAGCGGGAGGGAACAAAGAGACCCAGTACTTC. Translating gives CASSFLAGGNKETQYF.

The gene calls are TRBV5-8 and TRBJ1-1; D gene uncertain. Trimming removed 1 base at V and 1 base at J, with 8 bases between. Germline V gene lookup returns CDR1 SGHTS and CDR2 YDEGEE. This CDR3 has 14 amino acids. In nucleotides, the CDR3 is TGTGCCAGCAGCTTGCAGGCCTCGAACACTGAAGCTTTCTTT. Translation: CASSLQASNTEAFF.

This rearrangement joins TRBV4-2 to TRBJ2-2; TRBD2 matches 11 bases. The CDR3 sequence is 19 residues long. Germline values: CDR1 LGHNA, CDR2 YNFKEQ. V trimming: 0 bases; J trimming: 2 bases; junction bases outside the gene matches: 8. CDR3 in DNA: TGTGCCAGCAGCCAAGAGAGTACTAGCGGGAGAGCTAACACCGGGGAGCTGTTTTTT. Its translation is CASSQESTSGRANTGELFF.

The chain joins TRBV5-1 to TRBJ1-1, with a possible D match to TRBD1 (6 bases). CDR3 length: 14 amino acids. Germline V gives CDR1 SGHRS, CDR2 YFSETQ. V was clipped by 0 bases and J by 1 base, with 7 bases between them. CDR3 sequence reads: CASSLGGQNTEAFF. The CDR3 nucleotides read TGCGCCAGCAGCTTGGGGGGGCAGAACACTGAAGCTTTCTTT.

The chain couples TRBV7-6 to TRBJ1-6; no firm D call. The CDR3 is 15 amino acids. The V and J ends lost 0 bases and 7 bases respectively, with 10 bases between them. CDR1 is SGHVS and CDR2 is FNYEAQ in the germline V gene. The CDR3 region is CASSLAPGPNSPLHF. In DNA form, the CDR3 reads TGTGCCAGCAGCTTAGCCCCAGGACCAAATTCACCCCTCCACTTT. The full variable domain, its missing parts supplied by reference TRBV7-6 and TRBJ1-6, is GAGVSQSPRYKVTKRGQDVALRCDPISGHVSLYWYRQALGQGPEFLTYFNYEAQQDKSGLPNDRFSAERPEGSISTLTIQRTEQRDSAMYRCASSLAPGPNSPLHFGNGTRLTVT.

This clone was observed a single time. The rearrangement links TRBV9 to TRBJ2-7, with 7 bases that match TRBD2. The germline V gene has CDR1 SGDLS and CDR2 YYNGEE. V lost 4 bases, J lost 0 bases, and 4 bases stayed unmatched. The CDR3 consists of 14 residues. This CDR3 reads CASSPTGGSYEQYF. The CDR3 DNA sequence: TGTGCCAGCAGCCCCACGGGGGGCTCCTACGAGCAGTACTTC.

CDR3 protein: CASSSGQTTGELFF. The CDR3 region has the DNA TGTGCCAGCTCATCGGGACAGACCACCGGGGAGCTGTTTTTT. The chain recombines TRBV18 with TRBJ2-2; 7 bases align to TRBD1. The germline gives CDR1 KGHSH, CDR2 LQKENI. The CDR3 length is 14 residues. V was clipped by 5 bases and J by 4 bases; unmatched bases: 4.

This chain links TRBV9 with TRBJ1-1; a possible D gene is TRBD1 (5 bases). CDR3 size: 16 residues. Trimming removed 0 bases at V and 1 base at J, with 13 bases between. Germline-derived CDR1 and CDR2 are SGDLS and YYNGEE. CDR3 bases: TGTGCCAGCAGCGTAGACGCTCGGGGGGGGAACACTGAAGCTTTCTTT. It encodes CASSVDARGGNTEAFF.

The V and J genes are TRBV19 and TRBJ1-6; D is unresolved. The germline V gene encodes CDR1 LNHDA and CDR2 SQIVND (reference sequence). CDR3 length: 13 amino acids. V lost 7 bases and J 7 bases, leaving 11 bases between the germline ends. The CDR3 coding sequence is TGTGCCAGTATAAAGGACGGGAATTCACCCCTCCACTTT. The encoded protein is CASIKDGNSPLHF.

V gene TRBV27 combines with J gene TRBJ2-1, with 13 bases aligning to TRBD2. The germline V gene has CDR1 MNHEY and CDR2 SMNVEV (reference sequence). Losses at the gene ends were 7 bases for V and 7 bases for J; bases not matched to a gene: 7. This CDR3 region has 15 residues. For the CDR3, the DNA is TGTGCCAGCACCGGACTAGCGGGAGTTGGTAATGAGCAGTTCTTC. Protein product: CASTGLAGVGNEQFF.

V is TRBV7-2 and J is TRBJ2-3; 8 positions agree with TRBD2. CDR1 and CDR2 (germline): SGHTA, FQGNSA. This CDR3 has 15 amino acids. V shed 4 bases, J shed 3 bases, and the junction held 6 bases outside the gene matches. The CDR3 nucleotides read TGTGCCAGCAGCTCCGGGACTAGGCCTACAGATACGCAGTATTTT. Amino acid sequence: CASSSGTRPTDTQYF.

This clone was observed a single time. The V gene is TRBV28, the J gene TRBJ1-6, with D tentatively TRBD1 (5 bases). The CDR3 spans 13 residues. V dropped 9 bases and J dropped 13 bases, with 19 bases sitting between them. Germline CDR1 and CDR2: MDHEN and SYDVKM. In DNA form, the CDR3 reads TGTGCCAGTAATACGCCGGGACCAGGGCCCCTCCACTTT. This gives the protein CASNTPGPGPLHF.

V and J are TRBV7-3 and TRBJ2-2; perhaps TRBD1 as D (5 bases). Trimming removed 5 bases at V and 0 bases at J, with 13 bases between. Germline V gene sequence: CDR1 SGHTA, CDR2 FQGTGA. The CDR3 is made up of 16 amino acids. CDR3 sequence (DNA): TGTGCCAGCAGCCCAGGGATCGTAGCGAACACCGGGGAGCTGTTTTTT. Its translation is CASSPGIVANTGELFF.

The chain has TRBV19 and TRBJ1-5, with 8 bases aligning to TRBD1. Trimming removed 7 bases from V and 2 bases from J; junction bases left unmatched: 4. CDR1 LNHDA and CDR2 SQIVND come from the germline V gene (reference sequence). There are 14 residues in the CDR3. The CDR3 here is CASKTGAGNQPQHF. The CDR3 region has the DNA TGTGCCAGTAAGACAGGGGCGGGCAATCAGCCCCAGCATTTT.

This chain links TRBV20-1 with TRBJ2-7; D gene uncertain. The CDR3 totals 11 residues. Germline-derived CDR1 and CDR2 are DFQATT and SNEGSKA (reference sequence). The germline V and J ends were trimmed by 4 bases and 2 bases, with 6 bases remaining between them. CDR3 sequence (DNA): TGCAGTGCTAAGAATCCCTACGAGCAGTACTTC. It encodes CSAKNPYEQYF.

The V call is TRBV2, the J call TRBJ2-5; 8 bases align to TRBD2. The CDR3 has 15 amino acids. CDR1 SNHLY and CDR2 FYNNEI come from the germline V gene. The J segment lost 5 bases and the V segment lost 4 bases, leaving 9 bases of the junction unmatched. As DNA, the CDR3 is TGTGCCAGCAGTGGCGAGGGACTAGTAGGGGAGACCCAGTACTTC. It yields the protein CASSGEGLVGETQYF.

The chain is built from TRBV29-1 and TRBJ2-7, with D perhaps being TRBD1 or TRBD2 (5 bases each). Trimming took 4 bases from V and 1 from J, leaving 8 bases between them. This CDR3 contains 12 residues. CDR1 SQVTM and CDR2 ANQGSEA come from the germline V gene. The CDR3 bases are TGCAGCGTTGTCTGGGGGTCCTACGAGCAGTACTTC. Protein: CSVVWGSYEQYF.

The chain links TRBV6-6 to TRBJ2-1; D call uncertain. The CDR3 runs to 12 residues. Germline V gives CDR1 MNHNY, CDR2 SVGAGI (reference sequence). The V and J ends lost 6 bases and 8 bases respectively, with 11 bases between them. CDR3: CASSLDGYEQFF. The CDR3 region has the DNA TGTGCCAGCAGCCTGGACGGTTATGAGCAGTTCTTC.

The chain recombines TRBV5-4 with TRBJ2-3, with D maybe TRBD2 (7 bases). Per germline, CDR1 SGHNT and CDR2 YYREEE (reference sequence). Trimming pared 1 base from V and 6 bases from J, leaving 15 bases between. The CDR3 extends over 15 amino acids. CDR3 amino acids: CASSLRSGEGDTQYF. CDR3 nucleotide sequence: TGTGCCAGCAGCTTGCGGTCAGGGGAGGGTGATACGCAGTATTTT.

The J gene is TRBJ2-3, the V gene TRBV6-4, with TRBD2 matching 10 bases. CDR1 is MRHNA and CDR2 is SNTAGT in the germline V gene. This CDR3 comprises 16 residues. Losses at the gene ends were 0 bases for V and 2 bases for J; bases not matched to a gene: 2. DNA for the CDR3: TGTGCCAGCAGTGACTCAGCGGGAGGGCCCACAGATACGCAGTATTTT. Encoded protein: CASSDSAGGPTDTQYF.

The V gene is TRBV3-1 (or the pseudogene TRBV3-2), the J gene TRBJ1-1; perhaps TRBD1 as D (5 bases). CDR1 and CDR2 (germline): LGHDT, YNNKEL (reference sequence). This CDR3 is 17 amino acids long. Trimming pared 0 bases from V and 4 bases from J, leaving 18 bases between. CDR3 protein: CASSQDVSQGKGTEAFF. In nucleotides, the CDR3 is TGTGCCAGCAGCCAAGATGTCTCCCAGGGTAAGGGCACTGAAGCTTTCTTT.

The chain links TRBV7-9 to TRBJ1-4, with TRBD1 matching 8 bases. Unmatched junction bases numbered 2, after V lost 2 bases and J lost 6 bases. The CDR3 runs to 14 residues. Germline CDR1 and CDR2: SEHNR and FQNEAQ (reference sequence). Here the CDR3 reads CASSLQGADEKLFF. CDR3 nucleotides: TGTGCCAGCAGCTTACAGGGGGCGGATGAAAAACTGTTTTTT.

The chain couples TRBV27 to TRBJ1-2, with a tentative D call TRBD1 (5 bases). The V end lost 3 bases, the J end lost 3 bases, and 8 bases lay between the germline ends. The length of the CDR3 is 13 residues. In germline, CDR1 is MNHEY, CDR2 SMNVEV (reference sequence). The CDR3 coding sequence is TGTGCCAGCAGTTTCGCACAGGACTATGGCTACACCTTC. The encoded protein is CASSFAQDYGYTF.